This passage covers 7 T cell receptor beta chains from one sample sequenced in a study of cytomegalovirus exposure and HLA in healthy donors. PCR was performed using 60 Vbeta and 13 Jbeta primers. The repertoire was sequenced with immunoSEQ multiplex PCR; TCRdb's copy has only in-frame clones and lacks some. The table has about 120,000 clones, 78% seen once. Material for sequencing was PBMCs. Receptors originate from a man aged 30-40 years in good health and CMV-seropositive.

For this clone: At the DNA level, this CDR3 is encoded by other sequences in the same sample as well. The V call is TRBV9, the J call TRBJ2-5; D is uncertain. CDR1 and CDR2 (germline): SGDLS, YYNGEE. The CDR3 extends over 14 amino acids. The germline V and J ends were trimmed by 0 bases and 5 bases, with 11 bases remaining between them. Here the CDR3 reads CASSVASGRETQYF. The CDR3 nucleotides are TGTGCCAGCAGCGTAGCTAGTGGTCGGGAGACCCAGTACTTC. Based on the CDR3 plus reference TRBV9 and TRBJ2-5, the full variable domain is DSGVTQTPKHLITATGQRVTLRCSPRSGDLSVYWYQQSLDQGLQFLIQYYNGEERAKGNILERFSAQQFPDLHSELNLSSLELGDSALYFCASSVASGRETQYFGPGTRLLVL.

V and J are TRBV7-9 and TRBJ1-1; 8 bases are shared with TRBD1. The CDR3 is 14 amino acids. Germline-derived CDR1 and CDR2 are SEHNR and FQNEAQ (reference sequence). V gave up 11 bases and J gave up 7 bases; unmatched junction bases: 15. CDR3 DNA sequence: TGTGCCGGACGACAGGGGTCCTTTTCCGGTGAAGCTTTCTTT. Its translation is CAGRQGSFSGEAFF.

The CDR3 region is CASTMTGEQPQHF. For the CDR3, the DNA is TGTGCCAGCACCATGACAGGGGAGCAGCCCCAGCATTTT. The rearrangement uses TRBV6-1 and TRBJ1-5; 8 nucleotides align to TRBD1. V lost 7 bases, J lost 7 bases, and 6 bases stayed unmatched. The CDR3 contains 13 residues. Per germline, CDR1 MNHNS and CDR2 SASEGT.

The chain combines TRBV30 with TRBJ2-5; TRBD2 might be the D (5 bases). Trimming took off 0 bases at V and 5 bases at J, with 16 bases between the two ends. The CDR3 runs to 15 residues. Germline V gene data show CDR1 as GTSNPN and CDR2 as SVGIG (reference sequence). CDR3: CAWSVLLGRGETQYF. CDR3 bases: TGTGCCTGGAGTGTCCTATTAGGGAGAGGCGAGACCCAGTACTTC.

This chain joins TRBV4-2 and TRBJ1-3; TRBD1 agrees at 7 bases. The J segment lost 4 bases and the V segment lost 4 bases, leaving 10 bases of the junction unmatched. In germline, CDR1 is LGHNA, CDR2 YNFKEQ. The CDR3 runs to 16 residues. The CDR3 DNA reads as TGTGCCAGCAGCCCTCGCACCGGGACAGAGGGAAACACCATATATTTT. Translation: CASSPRTGTEGNTIYF.

The chain has TRBV9 and TRBJ2-7; TRBD1 matches 9 bases. Germline values: CDR1 SGDLS, CDR2 YYNGEE. Trimming cost V 3 bases and J 3 bases; bases outside gene matches: 4. The CDR3 spans 14 residues. The CDR3 DNA sequence: TGTGCCAGCAGCGCCGAGACAGGGGGCTACGAGCAGTACTTC. Translating gives CASSAETGGYEQYF.

This chain connects TRBV5-1 to TRBJ1-3; weak D call: TRBD1 (5 bases). The CDR3 loop spans 17 amino acids. Looked up from germline, CDR1 is SGHRS and CDR2 is YFSETQ. With 0 bases removed from V and 3 bases from J, the gap between germline ends came to 16 bases. In DNA, the CDR3 is TGCGCCAGCAGCTTGGTAGGCAGGGCTACGGATGGAAACACCATATATTTT. Amino acids: CASSLVGRATDGNTIYF.